This T cell receptor beta chain was identified during a study of beta chain features in type 1 diabetes. Study findings and constraints: Cells expressing TCR highly could be over-represented by cDNA sequencing. Type 1 diabetes patients showed a moderate but significant shortening of TCRB CDR3s in all four CD4+ subsets.

All of the isolated RNA was reverse transcribed, so expressed TCRB transcripts were sequenced. Some 3.3 million reads per sample on average were obtained from naive, central memory and regulatory T cell samples. Sequenced by immunoSEQ multiplex PCR; TCRdb stores in-frame clones only, minus some. The table has some 400,000 clones, over 12% seen once. For this clone: Its antigen is still unknown. A read error may produce the germline difference seen at one junction end.

The CDR3 has 10 residues. Germline V gene data show CDR1 as LGHNT and CDR2 as FRNRAP. The sequence came from a woman aged 18-29 years in good health. The specimen was naive CD4+ T cells from blood. J is TRBJ1-2 and V is TRBV12-5; D unclear. The CDR3 reads CASAGLIAAF. CDR3 nucleotide sequence: TGTGCCTCAGCGGGCCTAATTGCCGCCTTC.